These 20 T cell receptor beta chains originate from one sample sequenced in a study of blood T cell repertoires in COVID-19 (dated by TCRdb to 2020 to 2022). Receptor libraries were prepared by the immunoSEQ multiplex PCR assay. Imported from immuneACCESS, the table was reduced by TCRdb to in-frame sequences with V and J called. These copies leave out some clones; in studies compared against another copy, an unresolved V gene accounts for under half, and the cause of the remainder is not known. Counted in this sample were some 250,000 clones; 82% of them appeared once. The ten largest clonotypes hold roughly 3.2% of the sample. Sequenced sample: peripheral blood. These receptors were taken from a woman aged 18 to 35 with acute or convalescent COVID-19.

This rearrangement joins TRBV19 to TRBJ2-1; D is perhaps TRBD2 (5 bases). The CDR3 has 14 amino acids. Germline lookup yields CDR1 LNHDA and CDR2 SQIVND (reference sequence). Between the trimmed V and J ends, which lost 7 bases and 6 bases, there was a span of 16 bases. The CDR3 nucleotides are TGTGCCAGTACCCCCTCTCGGACTTTCAATGAGCAGTTCTTC. Its protein product is CASTPSRTFNEQFF. Variable domain in full (rest from reference TRBV19 and TRBJ2-1): DGGITQSPKYLFRKEGQNVTLSCEQNLNHDAMYWYRQDPGQGLRLIYYSQIVNDFQKGDIAEGYSVSREKKESFPLTVTSAQKNPTAFYLCASTPSRTFNEQFFGPGTRLTVL.

V gene TRBV6-5 combines with J gene TRBJ1-1; D ambiguous. The CDR3 totals 13 residues. Germline V gene lookup returns CDR1 MNHEY and CDR2 SVGAGI. The V gene lost 2 bases and the J gene lost 11 bases, with 15 bases spanning the gap. This CDR3 reads CASSYTGGNKAFF. The CDR3 DNA follows: TGTGCCAGCAGTTACACGGGAGGAAATAAGGCTTTCTTT.

The chain couples TRBV4-2 to TRBJ1-5; 10 bases map to TRBD1. Looked up from germline, CDR1 is LGHNA and CDR2 is YNFKEQ. Unmatched junction bases numbered 8, after V lost 0 bases and J lost 9 bases. The CDR3 is 16 amino acids. CDR3 nucleotides: TGTGCCAGCAGCCAAGAATTCGGGACAGGGGAGTCGCCCCAGCATTTT. Translated, it gives CASSQEFGTGESPQHF.

Of note for this clone: The sample has other DNA sequences that encode this CDR3 too. The chain couples TRBV2 to TRBJ1-1; perhaps TRBD1 as D (6 bases). This CDR3 contains 13 residues. Germline CDR1 and CDR2: SNHLY and FYNNEI. V lost 6 bases and J 2 bases, leaving 10 bases between the germline ends. The CDR3 DNA reads as TGTGCCAGCAGACAGGGTCTTAACACTGAAGCTTTCTTT. It specifies CASRQGLNTEAFF.

This rearrangement joins TRBV5-1 to TRBJ2-7, with 9 bases fitting TRBD2. V dropped 4 bases and J dropped 2; count of bases not matched to a gene: 10. CDR1 is SGHRS, CDR2 YFSETQ, per germline. The CDR3 totals 16 residues. The CDR3 here is CASSPRPAGGTYEQYF. CDR3 nucleotide sequence: TGCGCCAGCAGCCCCCGCCCAGCGGGAGGAACCTACGAGCAGTACTTC.

This clone came up once. CDR3 in DNA: TGTGCCTGGATGAAGATAGGACTAGCGGGAGTTTATAACAATGAGCAGTTCTTC. Its protein is CAWMKIGLAGVYNNEQFF. This sequence joins TRBV30 and TRBJ2-1; 13 nucleotides match TRBD2. The CDR3 is 18 residues long. CDR1 is GTSNPN, CDR2 SVGIG, per germline (reference sequence). The ends lost 4 bases at V and 5 bases at J; junction bases unmatched: 14.

The chain combines TRBV7-9 with TRBJ2-7; D call uncertain. This CDR3 region has 14 residues. Germline V gene data show CDR1 as SEHNR and CDR2 as FQNEAQ (reference sequence). The V end lost 1 base, the J end lost 2 bases, and 9 bases lay between the germline ends. This chain's CDR3 is CASSLGESAYEQYF. CDR3 nucleotide sequence: TGTGCCAGCAGCTTAGGAGAATCTGCCTACGAGCAGTACTTC.

The chain has TRBV25-1 and TRBJ2-2; TRBD2 matches 10 bases. Germline loops: CDR1 MGHDK, CDR2 SYGVNS. With 4 bases clipped from V and 6 bases from J, the junction kept 5 bases outside the gene matches. The CDR3 is 15 amino acids. The CDR3 nucleotides read TGTGCCAGCAGTGGAGGGACTAGCGTTGCCGGGGAGCTGTTTTTT. Residues: CASSGGTSVAGELFF.

This clone has more than one count but fewer than ten. This chain links TRBV6-2 or TRBV6-3 with TRBJ2-1; D is possibly TRBD2 (5 bases). Germline values: CDR1 MNHEY, CDR2 SVGEGT. This CDR3 has 17 residues. V was clipped by 6 bases and J by 3 bases, with 21 bases between them. The CDR3 coding sequence is TGTGCCAGCAGCTCGAACAGTGGGTCCGGGGTCTACAATGAGCAGTTCTTC. This codes for CASSSNSGSGVYNEQFF.

The chain recombines TRBV30 with TRBJ1-1, with a weak D call TRBD1 (6 bases). The CDR3 covers 15 residues. Germline V lookup: CDR1 GTSNPN, CDR2 SVGIG (reference sequence). The V and J ends lost 4 bases and 0 bases respectively, with 15 bases between them. CDR3 in DNA: TGTGCCTGGATTTATCGACAGGACATGAACACTGAAGCTTTCTTT. Amino acid sequence: CAWIYRQDMNTEAFF.

This chain connects TRBV6-2 or TRBV6-3 to TRBJ2-1, with 9 bases lining up with TRBD2. The V and J ends lost 0 bases and 5 bases, in that order; junction bases with no gene match: 8. Germline CDR1 reads MNHEY; CDR2 reads SVGEGT. The CDR3 spans 17 residues. This chain's CDR3 is CASSYSTTSGPNNEQFF. CDR3 coding DNA: TGTGCCAGCAGTTACTCAACCACTAGCGGGCCAAACAATGAGCAGTTCTTC.

The gene calls are TRBV5-1 and TRBJ2-1, with TRBD2 identical over 10 bases. This CDR3 region has 15 residues. The V segment lost 3 bases and the J segment 7 bases; nucleotides outside the gene matches: 7. CDR1 is SGHRS and CDR2 is YFSETQ in the germline V gene. The CDR3 bases are TGCGCCAGCAGCTGGCTAGCGGGAGTTTTAAATGAGCAGTTCTTC. Protein: CASSWLAGVLNEQFF.

This clone was observed a single time. The genes are TRBV3-1 (or the pseudogene TRBV3-2) and TRBJ1-2; 9 positions match TRBD1. The CDR3 runs to 15 residues. Per the germline V gene, CDR1 is LGHDT and CDR2 is YNNKEL (reference sequence). V trimming: 0 bases; J trimming: 8 bases; junction bases outside the gene matches: 7. The chain's CDR3 is CASSQDVGTGRGYTF. In DNA, the CDR3 is TGTGCCAGCAGCCAAGATGTGGGGACAGGGCGAGGCTACACCTTC.

The chain employs TRBV5-1 and TRBJ2-5; TRBD1 is a possible D gene (6 bases). CDR1 is SGHRS and CDR2 is YFSETQ in the germline V gene. The CDR3 contains 17 residues. Between the trimmed V and J ends, which lost 0 bases and 5 bases, there was a span of 20 bases. The CDR3: CASSLVPPGQIGETQYF. The DNA of the CDR3 is TGCGCCAGCAGCTTGGTTCCGCCGGGACAAATCGGGGAGACCCAGTACTTC.

This clone has a handful of counts. The V and J genes are TRBV19 and TRBJ2-5, with D perhaps matching TRBD1 (6 bases). The CDR3 totals 13 residues. V lost 7 bases and J lost 3, with 12 bases in between. Germline assignment: CDR1 LNHDA and CDR2 SQIVND (reference sequence). As DNA, the CDR3 is TGTGCCAGTAAGGGGGACGGGAAAGAGACCCAGTACTTC. It is translated as CASKGDGKETQYF.

The chain employs TRBV5-1 and TRBJ2-5, with a tentative D call TRBD2 (5 bases). Trimming stripped 3 bases from V and 5 bases from J, with 17 bases between. The CDR3 runs 15 residues. The germline gives CDR1 SGHRS, CDR2 YFSETQ. This CDR3 is CASSSDHVPGETQYF. The CDR3 nucleotides are TGCGCCAGCAGCTCGGACCATGTACCGGGGGAGACCCAGTACTTC.

The rearrangement uses TRBV3-1 (or the pseudogene TRBV3-2) and TRBJ1-2; TRBD1 agrees at 12 bases. This CDR3 contains 19 residues. The J segment lost 8 bases and the V segment lost 3 bases, leaving 19 bases of the junction unmatched. Germline CDR1 is LGHDT and CDR2 is YNNKEL (reference sequence). In DNA form, the CDR3 reads TGTGCCAGCAGCCATGAGGGGATCCCGGGACAGGGGGCTTTGGAGGGCTACACCTTC. It codes for CASSHEGIPGQGALEGYTF.

This chain links TRBV7-6 with TRBJ1-5; a weak D match, TRBD1 (6 bases). Germline V gene data show CDR1 as SGHVS and CDR2 as FNYEAQ. CDR3 length: 19 amino acids. V was trimmed by 3 bases and J by 0 bases, leaving 21 bases between them. CDR3 coding DNA: TGTGCCAGCAGCTTTCATATGGACAGTCTGAACTATAGCAATCAGCCCCAGCATTTT. It translates to CASSFHMDSLNYSNQPQHF.

This clone was seen a few times. The CDR3 DNA sequence: TGTGCCAGCAGCCAAATTGGCCAAGCGGGAGAGGAGCAGTACTTC. Its protein product is CASSQIGQAGEEQYF. The V gene is TRBV3-1 (or the pseudogene TRBV3-2), the J gene TRBJ2-7; 8 positions match TRBD2. The J segment lost 7 bases and the V segment lost 2 bases, leaving 10 bases of the junction unmatched. This CDR3 comprises 15 residues. Per the germline V gene, CDR1 is LGHDT and CDR2 is YNNKEL (reference sequence).

The chain combines TRBV10-2 with TRBJ2-6, with TRBD1 as a possible D gene (5 bases). CDR1 is WSHSY and CDR2 is SAAADI in the germline V gene. The CDR3 contains 14 residues. The germline V and J ends were trimmed by 10 bases and 0 bases, with 10 bases remaining between them. The CDR3 sequence: CANPDSSGANVLTF. The CDR3 DNA reads TGCGCCAACCCAGACAGCTCTGGGGCCAACGTCCTGACTTTC.